This T cell receptor (beta chain) derives from a study of cytomegalovirus exposure and HLA in healthy donors (dated by TCRdb to the late 2010s). Looking at the study overall: According to a later analysis, the roughly 120 validation repertoires were produced on the same platform as the approximately 620 repertoires of the first cohort. The aim of the study was to test whether cataloging public T cell receptors could identify signatures of past pathogen exposure. Besides the first cohort of under 700 subjects, a separate validation cohort made up of 120 different subjects was used. The study combined high-throughput TCR immunosequencing, statistical association of individual TCRs with disease status, and machine learning to predict cytomegalovirus infection status.

What the authors observed across the whole study: The authors suggested that the approach could potentially be generalized to other disease states and immunological phenotypes. Cytomegalovirus status was reported to be diagnosed by the classifier with high specificity and sensitivity in both the original and validation cohorts. Three of the identified cytomegalovirus-associated TCR beta chains were confirmed in vitro to be specific for cytomegalovirus antigens. Of the cluster scores, around 95% were above 0 in a later analysis, which found that TCRs clustered in the first cohort also tended to co-occur in the approximately 120 validation repertoires. While some public TCRs were present in many individuals, most TCR sequences turned up only very rarely across donors. In the study, approximately 160 TCR beta chains were listed as associated with cytomegalovirus. The validation cohort had no HLA typing available for a later analysis, so co-occurrence within that cohort was assessed over all 120 or so repertoires.

Remarks on this clone: Its antigen is currently not known. Base quality data are lacking; no much larger clone is found one base away.

Donors formed part of the validation cohort, which comprised 120 subjects and was distinct from the first cohort of several hundred subjects. Receptors were amplified or captured by the immunoSEQ multiplex PCR assay. As for the original processing: A statistical classification framework was developed to diagnose cytomegalovirus status using the catalog of TCR beta chain sequences. Imported from immuneACCESS, the table was reduced by TCRdb to in-frame sequences with V and J called. These copies leave out some clones; in studies compared against another copy, an unresolved V gene accounts for under half, and the cause of the remainder is not known. The DNA was the basis for D and trimming; V, J and clone size are from that table. This sample holds 200,000 or so clones; less than 90% were observed only once. The ten largest clones represent 5.5% to 6.5% of the sample. V trim: 2 bases; J trim: 8 bases; unmatched bases: 6. From a lookup of the germline V gene (reference sequence), CDR1 and CDR2 are SGHNT and YYREEE. Measured from the cysteine to the phenylalanine, the CDR3 is 13 residues long. Left in the record is the CDR3 DNA by itself, 39 bases read in frame from the first base.

The origin of this receptor is a woman aged 18 to 35 in good health and CMV-seronegative. The chain is made from TRBV5-4 and TRBJ1-1, and TRBD1 matches 7 of the central bases. Sequencing was carried out using PBMCs. In nucleotide form, the sequence is TGTGCCAGCAGCTTACAGGGGACTGACGAAGCTTTCTTT. This yields the protein CASSLQGTDEAFF.